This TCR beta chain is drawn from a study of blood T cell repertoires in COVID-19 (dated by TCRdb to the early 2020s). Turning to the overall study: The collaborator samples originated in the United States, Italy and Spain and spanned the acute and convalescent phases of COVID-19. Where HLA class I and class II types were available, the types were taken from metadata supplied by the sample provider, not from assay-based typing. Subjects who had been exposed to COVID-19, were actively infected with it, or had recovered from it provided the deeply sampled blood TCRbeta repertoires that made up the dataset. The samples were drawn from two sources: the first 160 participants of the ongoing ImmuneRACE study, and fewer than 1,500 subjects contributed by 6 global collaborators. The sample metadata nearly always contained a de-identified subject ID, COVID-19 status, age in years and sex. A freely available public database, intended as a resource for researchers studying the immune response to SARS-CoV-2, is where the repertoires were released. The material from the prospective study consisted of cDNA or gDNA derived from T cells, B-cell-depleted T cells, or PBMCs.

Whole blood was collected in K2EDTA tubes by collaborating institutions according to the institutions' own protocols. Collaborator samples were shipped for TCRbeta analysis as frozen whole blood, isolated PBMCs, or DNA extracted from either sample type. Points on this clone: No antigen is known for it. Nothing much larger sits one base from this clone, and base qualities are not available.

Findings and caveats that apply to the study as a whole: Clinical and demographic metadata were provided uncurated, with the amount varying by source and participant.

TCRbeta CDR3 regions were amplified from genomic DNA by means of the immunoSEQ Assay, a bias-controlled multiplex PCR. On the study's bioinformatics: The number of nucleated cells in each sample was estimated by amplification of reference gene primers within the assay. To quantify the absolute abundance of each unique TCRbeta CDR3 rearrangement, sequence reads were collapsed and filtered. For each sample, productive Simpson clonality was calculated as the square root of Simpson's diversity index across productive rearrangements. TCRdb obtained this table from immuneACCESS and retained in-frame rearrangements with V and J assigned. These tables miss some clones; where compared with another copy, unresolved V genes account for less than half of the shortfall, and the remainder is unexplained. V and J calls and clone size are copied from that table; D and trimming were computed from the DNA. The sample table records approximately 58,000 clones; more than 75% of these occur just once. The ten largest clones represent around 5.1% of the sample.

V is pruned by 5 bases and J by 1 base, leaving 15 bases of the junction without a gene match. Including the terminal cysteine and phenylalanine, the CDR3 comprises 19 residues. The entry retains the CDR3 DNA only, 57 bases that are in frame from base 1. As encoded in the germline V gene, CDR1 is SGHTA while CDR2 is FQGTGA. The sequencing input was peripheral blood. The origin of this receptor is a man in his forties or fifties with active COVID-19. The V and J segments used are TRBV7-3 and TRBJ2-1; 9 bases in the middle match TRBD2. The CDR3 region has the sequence CASSPRKLAGPGSYNEQFF. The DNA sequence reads TGTGCCAGCAGCCCCCGGAAGCTAGCGGGACCGGGATCCTACAATGAGCAGTTCTTC.